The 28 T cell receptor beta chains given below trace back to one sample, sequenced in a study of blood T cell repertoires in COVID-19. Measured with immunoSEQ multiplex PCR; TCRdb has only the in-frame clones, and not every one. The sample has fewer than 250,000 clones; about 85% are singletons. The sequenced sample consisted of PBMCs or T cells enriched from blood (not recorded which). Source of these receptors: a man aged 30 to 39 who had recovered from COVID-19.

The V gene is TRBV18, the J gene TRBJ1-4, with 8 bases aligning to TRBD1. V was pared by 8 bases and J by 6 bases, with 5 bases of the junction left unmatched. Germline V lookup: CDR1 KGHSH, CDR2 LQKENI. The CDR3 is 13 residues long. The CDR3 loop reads CASLDRVDEKLFF. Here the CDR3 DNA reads TGTGCCAGCCTGGACAGGGTTGATGAAAAACTGTTTTTT.

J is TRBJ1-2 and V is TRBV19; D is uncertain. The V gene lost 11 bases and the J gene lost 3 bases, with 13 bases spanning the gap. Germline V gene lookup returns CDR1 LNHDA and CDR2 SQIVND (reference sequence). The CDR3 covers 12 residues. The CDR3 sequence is CAPSLADYGYTF. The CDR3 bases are TGTGCCCCAAGTCTGGCAGACTATGGCTACACCTTC.

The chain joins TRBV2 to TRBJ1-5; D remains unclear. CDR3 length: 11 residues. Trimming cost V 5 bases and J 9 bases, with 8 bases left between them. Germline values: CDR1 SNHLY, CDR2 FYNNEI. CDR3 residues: CASSYSGPQHF. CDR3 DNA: TGTGCCAGCAGTTACTCCGGGCCCCAGCATTTT.

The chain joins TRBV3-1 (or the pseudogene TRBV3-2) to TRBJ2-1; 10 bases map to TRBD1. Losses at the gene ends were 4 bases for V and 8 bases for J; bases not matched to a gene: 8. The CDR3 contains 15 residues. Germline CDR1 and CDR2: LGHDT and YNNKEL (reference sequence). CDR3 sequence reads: CASSRWTGGRDEQFF. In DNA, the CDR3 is TGTGCCAGCAGCCGTTGGACAGGGGGTAGAGATGAGCAGTTCTTC.

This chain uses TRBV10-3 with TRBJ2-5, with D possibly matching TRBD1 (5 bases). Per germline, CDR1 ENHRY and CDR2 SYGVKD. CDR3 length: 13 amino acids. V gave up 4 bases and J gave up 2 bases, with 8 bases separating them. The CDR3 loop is CAISGQLQETQYF. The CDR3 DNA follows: TGTGCCATCAGTGGACAGCTACAAGAGACCCAGTACTTC.

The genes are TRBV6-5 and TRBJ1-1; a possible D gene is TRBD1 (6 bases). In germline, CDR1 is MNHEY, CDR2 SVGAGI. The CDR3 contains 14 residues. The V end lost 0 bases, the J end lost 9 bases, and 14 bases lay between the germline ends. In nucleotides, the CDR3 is TGTGCCAGCAGTTACTCGCAGGGGATGGAGAAAGCTTTCTTT. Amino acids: CASSYSQGMEKAFF.

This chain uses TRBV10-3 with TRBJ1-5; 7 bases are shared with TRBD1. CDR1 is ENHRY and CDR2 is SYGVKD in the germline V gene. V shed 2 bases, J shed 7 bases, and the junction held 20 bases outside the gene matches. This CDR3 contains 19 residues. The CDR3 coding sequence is TGTGCCATCAGTGAGCCGTACGCCGGGGCTAAGGGGGCGGGCCAGCCCCAGCATTTT. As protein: CAISEPYAGAKGAGQPQHF.

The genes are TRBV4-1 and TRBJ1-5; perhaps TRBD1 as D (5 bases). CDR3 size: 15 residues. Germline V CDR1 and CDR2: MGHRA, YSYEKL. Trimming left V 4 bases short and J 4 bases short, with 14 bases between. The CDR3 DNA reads TGCGCCAGCAGCCCCCGAGACAGCGCTAATCAGCCCCAGCATTTT. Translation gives CASSPRDSANQPQHF.

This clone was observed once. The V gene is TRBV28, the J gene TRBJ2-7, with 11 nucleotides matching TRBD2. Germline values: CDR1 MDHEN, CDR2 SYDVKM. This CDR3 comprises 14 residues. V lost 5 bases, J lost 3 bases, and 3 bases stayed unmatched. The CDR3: CASSEGLAGYEQYF. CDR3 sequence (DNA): TGTGCCAGCAGTGAAGGACTAGCGGGCTACGAGCAGTACTTC.

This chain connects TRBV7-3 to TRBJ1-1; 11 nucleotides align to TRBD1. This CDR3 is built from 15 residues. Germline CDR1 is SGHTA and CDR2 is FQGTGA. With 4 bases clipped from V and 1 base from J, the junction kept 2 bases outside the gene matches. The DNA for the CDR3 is TGTGCCAGCAGCTCCGGGACAGGGGGGAACACTGAAGCTTTCTTT. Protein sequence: CASSSGTGGNTEAFF. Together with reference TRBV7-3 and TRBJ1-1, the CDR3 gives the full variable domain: GAGVSQTPSNKVTEKGKYVELRCDPISGHTALYWYRQSLGQGPEFLIYFQGTGAADDSGLPNDRFFAVRPEGSVSTLKIQRTERGDSAVYLCASSSGTGGNTEAFFGQGTRLTVV.

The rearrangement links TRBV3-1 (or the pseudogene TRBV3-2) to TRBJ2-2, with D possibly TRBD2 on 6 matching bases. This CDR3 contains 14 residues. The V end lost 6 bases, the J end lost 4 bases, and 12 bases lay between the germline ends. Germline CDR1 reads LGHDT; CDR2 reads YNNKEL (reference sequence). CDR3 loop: CASSVGGATGELFF. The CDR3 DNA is TGTGCCAGCAGTGTCGGGGGAGCCACCGGGGAGCTGTTTTTT.

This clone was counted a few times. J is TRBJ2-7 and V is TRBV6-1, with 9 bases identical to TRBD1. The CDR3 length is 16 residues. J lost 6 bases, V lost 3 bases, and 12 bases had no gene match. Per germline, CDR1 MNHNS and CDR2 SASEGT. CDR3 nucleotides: TGTGCCAGCAGTGAGGCAACGGGACAGGGATTGTTCGAGCAGTACTTC. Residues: CASSEATGQGLFEQYF.

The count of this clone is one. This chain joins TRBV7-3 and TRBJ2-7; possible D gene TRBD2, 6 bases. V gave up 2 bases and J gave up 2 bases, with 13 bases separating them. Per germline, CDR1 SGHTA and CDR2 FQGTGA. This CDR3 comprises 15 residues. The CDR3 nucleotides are TGTGCCAGCAGCTTAGCTCCGGGAGCCCCCTACGAGCAGTACTTC. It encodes CASSLAPGAPYEQYF.

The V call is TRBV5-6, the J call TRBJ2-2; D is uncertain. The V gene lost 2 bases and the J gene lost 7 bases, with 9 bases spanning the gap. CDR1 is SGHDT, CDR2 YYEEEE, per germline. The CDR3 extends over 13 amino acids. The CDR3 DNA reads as TGTGCCAGCAGCTTTTCTCTCCGCGGGGAGCTGTTTTTT. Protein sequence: CASSFSLRGELFF. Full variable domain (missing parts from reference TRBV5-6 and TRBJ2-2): DAGVTQSPTHLIKTRGQQVTLRCSPKSGHDTVSWYQQALGQGPQFIFQYYEEEERQRGNFPDRFSGHQFPNYSSELNVNALLLGDSALYLCASSFSLRGELFFGEGSRLTVL.

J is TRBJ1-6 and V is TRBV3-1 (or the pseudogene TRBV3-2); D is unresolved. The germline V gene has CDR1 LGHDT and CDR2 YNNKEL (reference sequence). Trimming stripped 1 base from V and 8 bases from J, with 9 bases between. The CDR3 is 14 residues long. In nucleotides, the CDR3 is TGTGCCAGCAGCCAAGGCTTAGTGGATTCACCCCTCCACTTT. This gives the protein CASSQGLVDSPLHF.

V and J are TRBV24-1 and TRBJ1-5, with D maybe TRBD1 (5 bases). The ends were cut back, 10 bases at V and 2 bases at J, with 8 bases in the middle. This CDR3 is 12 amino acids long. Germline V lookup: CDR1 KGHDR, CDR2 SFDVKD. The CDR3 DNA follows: TGTGCCACTGGGGGGGGCAATCAGCCCCAGCATTTT. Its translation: CATGGGNQPQHF.

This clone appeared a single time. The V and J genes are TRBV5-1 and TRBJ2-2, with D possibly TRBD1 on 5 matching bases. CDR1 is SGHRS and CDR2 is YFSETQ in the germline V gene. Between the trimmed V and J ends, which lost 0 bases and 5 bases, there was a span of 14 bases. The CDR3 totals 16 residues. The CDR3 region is CASSLDRGRATGELFF. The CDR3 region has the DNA TGCGCCAGCAGCTTGGATCGTGGCAGGGCTACCGGGGAGCTGTTTTTT.

CDR3: CASSLLGASYGAFF. CDR3 sequence (DNA): TGTGCCAGCAGTTTATTAGGGGCCTCCTATGGGGCTTTCTTT. V is TRBV28 and J is TRBJ1-1; tentatively, D is TRBD1 (5 bases). Germline V gene data show CDR1 as MDHEN and CDR2 as SYDVKM. The CDR3 is made up of 14 amino acids. V dropped 1 base and J dropped 11 bases, with 17 bases sitting between them.

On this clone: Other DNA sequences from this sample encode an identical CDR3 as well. DNA of the CDR3: TGTGCCAGCAGCAGACAGGGAAATCAGCCCCAGCATTTT. This sequence encodes CASSRQGNQPQHF. The V call is TRBV28, the J call TRBJ1-5; 7 bases align to TRBD1. Trimming removed 6 bases from V and 4 bases from J; junction bases left unmatched: 3. From germline, CDR1 is MDHEN and CDR2 SYDVKM. This CDR3 is built from 13 residues.

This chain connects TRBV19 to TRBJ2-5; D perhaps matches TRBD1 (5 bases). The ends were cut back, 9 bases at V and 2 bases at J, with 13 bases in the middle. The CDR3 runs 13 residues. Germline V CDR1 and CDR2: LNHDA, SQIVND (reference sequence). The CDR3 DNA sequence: TGTGCCAGCAAGAAGACAGAACAAGAGACCCAGTACTTC. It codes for CASKKTEQETQYF.

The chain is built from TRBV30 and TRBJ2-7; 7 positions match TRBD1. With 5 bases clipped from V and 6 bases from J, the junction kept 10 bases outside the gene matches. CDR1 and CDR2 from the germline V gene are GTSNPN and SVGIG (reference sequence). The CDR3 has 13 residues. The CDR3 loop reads CAWSGQSFGEQYF. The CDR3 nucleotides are TGTGCCTGGTCGGGACAGTCTTTTGGCGAGCAGTACTTC.

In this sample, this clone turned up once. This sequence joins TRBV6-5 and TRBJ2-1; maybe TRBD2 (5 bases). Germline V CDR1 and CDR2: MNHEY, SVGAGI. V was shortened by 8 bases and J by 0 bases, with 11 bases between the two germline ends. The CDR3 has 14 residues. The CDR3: CASGSGTSYNEQFF. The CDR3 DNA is TGTGCCAGCGGAAGCGGTACCTCCTACAATGAGCAGTTCTTC.

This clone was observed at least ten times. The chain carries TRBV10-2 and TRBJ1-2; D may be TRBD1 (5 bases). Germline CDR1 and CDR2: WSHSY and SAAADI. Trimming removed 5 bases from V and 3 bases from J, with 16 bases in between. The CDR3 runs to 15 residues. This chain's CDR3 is CASSNRWASDYGYTF. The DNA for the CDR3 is TGCGCCAGCAGTAACAGGTGGGCGTCAGACTATGGCTACACCTTC.

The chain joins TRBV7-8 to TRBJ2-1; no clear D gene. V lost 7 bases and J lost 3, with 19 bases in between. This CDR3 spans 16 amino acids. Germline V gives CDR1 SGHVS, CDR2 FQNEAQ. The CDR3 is CASITHSDRVYNEQFF. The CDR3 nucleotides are TGTGCCAGCATCACACACTCTGACCGGGTCTACAATGAGCAGTTCTTC.

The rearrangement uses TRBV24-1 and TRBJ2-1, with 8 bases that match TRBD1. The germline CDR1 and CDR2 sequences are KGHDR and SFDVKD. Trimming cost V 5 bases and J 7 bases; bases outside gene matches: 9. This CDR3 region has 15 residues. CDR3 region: CATSGGQGARNEQFF. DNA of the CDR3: TGTGCCACCAGTGGAGGTCAGGGGGCGCGAAATGAGCAGTTCTTC.

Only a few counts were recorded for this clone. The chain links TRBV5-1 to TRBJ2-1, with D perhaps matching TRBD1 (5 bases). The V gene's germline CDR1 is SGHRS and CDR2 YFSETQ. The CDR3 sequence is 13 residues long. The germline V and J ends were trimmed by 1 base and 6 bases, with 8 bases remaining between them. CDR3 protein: CASSLPQGNEQFF. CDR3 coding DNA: TGCGCCAGCAGCTTGCCCCAGGGCAATGAGCAGTTCTTC. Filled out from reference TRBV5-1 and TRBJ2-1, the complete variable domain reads KAGVTQTPRYLIKTRGQQVTLSCSPISGHRSVSWYQQTPGQGLQFLFEYFSETQRNKGNFPGRFSGRQFSNSRSEMNVSTLELGDSALYLCASSLPQGNEQFFGPGTRLTVL.

Written as DNA, the CDR3 is TGTGCCAGCAGCCCCAGGGGGCCCTACGAGCAGTACTTC. It codes for CASSPRGPYEQYF. The V call is TRBV7-9, the J call TRBJ2-7, with 8 bases that match TRBD1. Losses at the gene ends were 5 bases for V and 2 bases for J; bases not matched to a gene: 2. The CDR3 covers 13 residues. In germline, CDR1 is SEHNR, CDR2 FQNEAQ (reference sequence). Full variable domain (remainder filled in from reference TRBV7-9 and TRBJ2-7): DTGVSQNPRHKITKRGQNVTFRCDPISEHNRLYWYRQTLGQGPEFLTYFQNEAQLEKSRLLSDRFSAERPKGSFSTLEIQRTEQGDSAMYLCASSPRGPYEQYFGPGTRLTVT.

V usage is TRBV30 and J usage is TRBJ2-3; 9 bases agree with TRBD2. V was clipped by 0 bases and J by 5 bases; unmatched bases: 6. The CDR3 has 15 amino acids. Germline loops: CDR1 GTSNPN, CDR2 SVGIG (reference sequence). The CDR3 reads CAWSVLGGRGDTQYF. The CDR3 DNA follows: TGTGCCTGGAGTGTACTCGGCGGGAGGGGAGATACGCAGTATTTT.